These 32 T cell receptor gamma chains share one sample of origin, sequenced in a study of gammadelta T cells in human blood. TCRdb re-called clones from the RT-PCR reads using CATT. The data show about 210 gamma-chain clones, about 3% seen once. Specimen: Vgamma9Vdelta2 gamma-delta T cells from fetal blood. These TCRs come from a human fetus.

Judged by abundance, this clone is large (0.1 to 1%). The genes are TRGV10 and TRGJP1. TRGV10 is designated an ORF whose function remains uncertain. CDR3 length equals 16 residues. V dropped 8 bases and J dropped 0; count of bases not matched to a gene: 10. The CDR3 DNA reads TGTGCTGCGTGGGATTCCCCGTATACCACTGGTTGGTTCAAGATATTT. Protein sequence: CAAWDSPYTTGWFKIF.

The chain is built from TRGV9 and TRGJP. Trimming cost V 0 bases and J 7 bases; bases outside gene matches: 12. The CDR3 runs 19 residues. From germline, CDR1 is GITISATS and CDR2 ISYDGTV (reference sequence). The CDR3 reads CALWEVQLALELGKKIKVF. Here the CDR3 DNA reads TGTGCCTTGTGGGAGGTGCAACTGGCCTTGGAGTTGGGCAAAAAAATCAAGGTATTT.

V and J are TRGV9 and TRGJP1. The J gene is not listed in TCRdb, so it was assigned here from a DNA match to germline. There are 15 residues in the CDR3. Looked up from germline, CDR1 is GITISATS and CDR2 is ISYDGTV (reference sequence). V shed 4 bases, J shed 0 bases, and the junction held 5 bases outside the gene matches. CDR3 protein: CALWDDYTTGWFKIF. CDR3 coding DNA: TGTGCCTTGTGGGACGACTATACCACTGGTTGGTTCAAGATATTT.

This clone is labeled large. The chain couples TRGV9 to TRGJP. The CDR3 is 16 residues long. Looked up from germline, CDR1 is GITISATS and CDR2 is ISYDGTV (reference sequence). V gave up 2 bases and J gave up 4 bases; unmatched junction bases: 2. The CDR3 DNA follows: TGTGCCTTGTGGGAGGAACAAGAGTTGGGCAAAAAAATCAAGGTATTT. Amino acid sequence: CALWEEQELGKKIKVF.

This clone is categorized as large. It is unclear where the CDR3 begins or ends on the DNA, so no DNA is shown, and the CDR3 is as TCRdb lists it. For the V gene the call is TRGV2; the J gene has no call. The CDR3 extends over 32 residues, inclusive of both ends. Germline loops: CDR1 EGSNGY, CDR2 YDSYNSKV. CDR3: CATWDERIIIRNSLAVEQHLLSQVSIGRIQHF.

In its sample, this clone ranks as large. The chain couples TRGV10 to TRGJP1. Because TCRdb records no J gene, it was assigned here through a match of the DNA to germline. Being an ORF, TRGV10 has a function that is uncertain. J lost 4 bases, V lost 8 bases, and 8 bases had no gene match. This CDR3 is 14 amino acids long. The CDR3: CAAWGDCTGWFKIF. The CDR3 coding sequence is TGTGCTGCGTGGGGCGATTGCACTGGTTGGTTCAAGATATTT.

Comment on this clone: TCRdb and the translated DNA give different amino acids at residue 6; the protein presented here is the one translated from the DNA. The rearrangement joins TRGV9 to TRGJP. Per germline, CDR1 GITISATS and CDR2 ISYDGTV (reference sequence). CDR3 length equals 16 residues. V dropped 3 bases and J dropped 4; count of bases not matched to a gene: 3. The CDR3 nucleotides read TGTGCCTTGTGGGAGCCCCAAGAGTTGGGCAAAAAAATCAAGGTATTT. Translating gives CALWEPQELGKKIKVF.

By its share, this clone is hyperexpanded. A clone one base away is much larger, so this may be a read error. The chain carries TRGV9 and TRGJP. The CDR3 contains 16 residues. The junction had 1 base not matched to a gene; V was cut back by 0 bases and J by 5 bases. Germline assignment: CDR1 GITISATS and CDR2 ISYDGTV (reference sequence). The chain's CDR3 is CALWEVKELGKKIKVF. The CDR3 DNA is TGTGCCTTGTGGGAGGTGAAAGAGTTGGGCAAAAAAATCAAGGTATTT.

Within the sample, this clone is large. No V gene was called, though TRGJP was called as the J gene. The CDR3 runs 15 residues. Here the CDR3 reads CALWEQELGKKIKVF. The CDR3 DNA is TGTGCCTTGTGGGAGCAGGAGTTGGGCAAAAAAATCAAGGTATTT.

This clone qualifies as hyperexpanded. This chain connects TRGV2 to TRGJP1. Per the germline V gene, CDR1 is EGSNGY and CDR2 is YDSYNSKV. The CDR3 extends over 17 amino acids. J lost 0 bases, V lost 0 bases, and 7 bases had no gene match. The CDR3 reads CATWDGLVYTTGWFKIF. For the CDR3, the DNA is TGTGCCACCTGGGACGGGCTCGTATATACCACTGGTTGGTTCAAGATATTT.

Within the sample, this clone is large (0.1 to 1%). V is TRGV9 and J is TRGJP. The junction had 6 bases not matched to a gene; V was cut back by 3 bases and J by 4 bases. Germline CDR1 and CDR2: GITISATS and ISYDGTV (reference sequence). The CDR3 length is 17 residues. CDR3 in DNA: TGTGCCTTGTGGGAGCTAATCCAAGAGTTGGGCAAAAAAATCAAGGTATTT. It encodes CALWELIQELGKKIKVF.

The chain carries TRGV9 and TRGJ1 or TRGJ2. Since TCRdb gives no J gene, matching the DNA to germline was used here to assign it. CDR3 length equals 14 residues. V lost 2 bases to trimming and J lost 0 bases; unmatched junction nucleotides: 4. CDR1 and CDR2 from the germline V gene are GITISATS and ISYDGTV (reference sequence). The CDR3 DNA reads TGTGCCTTGTGGGAGGCTTCGAATTATTATAAGAAACTCTTT. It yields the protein CALWEASNYYKKLF.

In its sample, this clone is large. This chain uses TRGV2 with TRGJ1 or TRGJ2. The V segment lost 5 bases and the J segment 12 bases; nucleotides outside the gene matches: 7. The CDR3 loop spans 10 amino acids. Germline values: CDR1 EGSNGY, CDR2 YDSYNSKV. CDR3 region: CATWVPPKLF. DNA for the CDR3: TGTGCCACCTGGGTCCCCCCGAAACTCTTT.

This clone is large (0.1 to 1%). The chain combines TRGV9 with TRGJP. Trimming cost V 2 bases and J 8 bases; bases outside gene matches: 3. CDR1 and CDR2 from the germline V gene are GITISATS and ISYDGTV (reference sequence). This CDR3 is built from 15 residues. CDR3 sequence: CALWEAQLGKKIKVF. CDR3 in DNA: TGTGCCTTGTGGGAGGCCCAGTTGGGCAAAAAAATCAAGGTATTT.

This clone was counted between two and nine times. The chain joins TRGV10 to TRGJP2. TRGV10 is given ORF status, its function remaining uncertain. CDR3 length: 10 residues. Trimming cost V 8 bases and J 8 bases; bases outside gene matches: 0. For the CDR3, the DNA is TGTGCTGCGTGGGATTGGATCAAGACGTTT. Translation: CAAWDWIKTF.

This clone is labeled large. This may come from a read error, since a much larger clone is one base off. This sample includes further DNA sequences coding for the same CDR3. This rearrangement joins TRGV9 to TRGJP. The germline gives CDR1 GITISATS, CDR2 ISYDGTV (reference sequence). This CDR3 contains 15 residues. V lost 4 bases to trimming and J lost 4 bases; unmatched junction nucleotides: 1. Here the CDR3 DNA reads TGTGCCTTGTGGGAACAAGAGTTGGGCAAAAAAATCAAGGTATTT. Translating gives CALWEQELGKKIKVF.

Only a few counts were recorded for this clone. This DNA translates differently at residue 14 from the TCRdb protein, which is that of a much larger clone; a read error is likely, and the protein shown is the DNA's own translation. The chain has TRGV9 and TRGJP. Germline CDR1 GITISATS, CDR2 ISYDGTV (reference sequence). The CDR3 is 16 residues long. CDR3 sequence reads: CALWEVQELGKKITVF. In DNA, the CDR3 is TGTGCCTTGTGGGAGGTGCAAGAGTTGGGCAAAAAAATCACGGTATTT.

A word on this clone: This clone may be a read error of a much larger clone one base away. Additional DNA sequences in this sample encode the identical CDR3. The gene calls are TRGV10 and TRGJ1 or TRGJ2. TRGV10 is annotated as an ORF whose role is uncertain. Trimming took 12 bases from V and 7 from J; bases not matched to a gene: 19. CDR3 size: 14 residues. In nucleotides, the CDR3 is TGTGCTGCATGGGATTATATTTTGAGGTATAAGAAACTCTTT. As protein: CAAWDYILRYKKLF.

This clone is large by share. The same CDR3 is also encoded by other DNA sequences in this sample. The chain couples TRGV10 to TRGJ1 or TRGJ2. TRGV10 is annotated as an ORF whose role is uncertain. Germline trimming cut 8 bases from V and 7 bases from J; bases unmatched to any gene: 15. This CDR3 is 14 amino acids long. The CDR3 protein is CAAWDYILRYKKLF. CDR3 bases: TGTGCTGCGTGGGATTATATTTTGAGGTATAAGAAACTCTTT.

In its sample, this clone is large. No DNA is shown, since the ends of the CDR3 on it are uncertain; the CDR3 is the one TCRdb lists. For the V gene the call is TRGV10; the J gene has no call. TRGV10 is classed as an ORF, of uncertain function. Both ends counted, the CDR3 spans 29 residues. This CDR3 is CAAWVIIRNSLAVEQHLLSQVSIGRIQHF.

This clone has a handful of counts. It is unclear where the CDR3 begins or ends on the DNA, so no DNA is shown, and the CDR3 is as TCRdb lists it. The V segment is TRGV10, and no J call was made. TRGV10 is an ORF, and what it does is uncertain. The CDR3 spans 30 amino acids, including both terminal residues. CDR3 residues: CAAWIRVIRNSLAVEQHWLSQVSIGRIQHF.

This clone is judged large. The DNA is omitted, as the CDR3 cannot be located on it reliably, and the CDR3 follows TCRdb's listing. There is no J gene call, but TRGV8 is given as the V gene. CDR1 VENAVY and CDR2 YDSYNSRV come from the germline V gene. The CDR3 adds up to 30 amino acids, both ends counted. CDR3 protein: CATWDFIIRNSLAVEQHWLSQVSIGRIQHF.

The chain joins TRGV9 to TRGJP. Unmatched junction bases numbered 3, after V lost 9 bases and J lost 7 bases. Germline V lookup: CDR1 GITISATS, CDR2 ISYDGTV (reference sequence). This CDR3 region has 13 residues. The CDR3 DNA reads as TGTGCCTTGCGCGAGTTGGGCAAAAAAATCAAGGTATTT. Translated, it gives CALRELGKKIKVF.

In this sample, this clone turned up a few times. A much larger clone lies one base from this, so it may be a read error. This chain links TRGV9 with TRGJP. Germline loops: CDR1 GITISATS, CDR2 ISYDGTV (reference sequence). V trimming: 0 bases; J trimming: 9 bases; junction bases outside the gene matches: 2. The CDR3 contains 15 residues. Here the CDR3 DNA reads TGTGCCTTGTGGGAGGTGCTGTTGGGCAAAAAAATCAAGGTATTT. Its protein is CALWEVLLGKKIKVF.

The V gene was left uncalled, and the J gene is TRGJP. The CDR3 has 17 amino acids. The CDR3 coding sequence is TGTGCCTTGTGGGAGGTGGAGTGGGAGTTGGGCAAAAAAATCAAGGTATTT. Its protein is CALWEVEWELGKKIKVF.

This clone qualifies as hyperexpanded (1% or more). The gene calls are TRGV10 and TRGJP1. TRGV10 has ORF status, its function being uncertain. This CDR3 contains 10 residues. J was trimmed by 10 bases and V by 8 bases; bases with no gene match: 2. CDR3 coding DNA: TGTGCTGCGTGGGATTGGTTCAAGATATTT. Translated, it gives CAAWDWFKIF.

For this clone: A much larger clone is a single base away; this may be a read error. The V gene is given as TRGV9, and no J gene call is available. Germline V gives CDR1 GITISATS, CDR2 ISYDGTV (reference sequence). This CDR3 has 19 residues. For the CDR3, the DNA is TGTGCCTTGTGGGAGGTGCAAAGGGGCCAAGAGTTGGGCAAAAAAATTAAGGTATTT. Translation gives CALWEVQRGQELGKKIKVF.

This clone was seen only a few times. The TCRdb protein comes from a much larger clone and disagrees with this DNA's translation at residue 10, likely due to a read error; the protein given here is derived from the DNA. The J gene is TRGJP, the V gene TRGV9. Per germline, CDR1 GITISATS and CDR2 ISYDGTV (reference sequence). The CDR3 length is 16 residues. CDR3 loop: CALWEVQELDKKIKVF. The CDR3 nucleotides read TGTGCCTTGTGGGAGGTGCAAGAGTTGGACAAAAAAATCAAGGTATTT.

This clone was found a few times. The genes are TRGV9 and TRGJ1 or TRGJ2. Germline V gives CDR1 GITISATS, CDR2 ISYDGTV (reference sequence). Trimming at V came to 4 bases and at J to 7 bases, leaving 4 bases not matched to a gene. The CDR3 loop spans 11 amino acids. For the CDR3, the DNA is TGTGCCTTGTGGGAAGAATATAAGAAACTCTTT. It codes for CALWEEYKKLF.

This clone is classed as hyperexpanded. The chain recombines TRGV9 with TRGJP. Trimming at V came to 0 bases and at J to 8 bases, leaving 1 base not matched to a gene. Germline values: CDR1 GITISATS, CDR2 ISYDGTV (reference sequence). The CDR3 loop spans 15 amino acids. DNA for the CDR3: TGTGCCTTGTGGGAGGTGCAGTTGGGCAAAAAAATCAAGGTATTT. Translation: CALWEVQLGKKIKVF.

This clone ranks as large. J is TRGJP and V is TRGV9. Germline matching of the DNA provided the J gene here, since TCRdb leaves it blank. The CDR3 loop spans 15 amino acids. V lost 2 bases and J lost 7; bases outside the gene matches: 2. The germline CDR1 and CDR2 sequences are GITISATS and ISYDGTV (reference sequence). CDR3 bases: TGTGCCTTGTGGGAGGGGGAGTTGGGCAAAAAAATCAAGGTATTT. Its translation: CALWEGELGKKIKVF.

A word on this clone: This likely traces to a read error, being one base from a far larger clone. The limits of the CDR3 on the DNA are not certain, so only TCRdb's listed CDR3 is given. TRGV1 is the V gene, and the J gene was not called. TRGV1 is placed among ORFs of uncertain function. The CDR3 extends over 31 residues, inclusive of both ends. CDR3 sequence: CATWDRLIIRNSLAVVQHWLSQVSIGRIQHF.